This record covers a single TCR beta chain. Germline trimming cut 4 bases from V and 7 bases from J; bases unmatched to any gene: 9. Germline-derived CDR1 and CDR2 are ENHRY and SYGVKD. The CDR3 is 15 amino acids. The data were taken from a study of blood T cell repertoires in COVID-19. At the level of the study: Sample material is recorded as cDNA or gDNA derived from T cells, B-cell-depleted T cells, or PBMCs.

Some clones are missing from TCRdb's copy, which holds only in-frame ones; the method was immunoSEQ multiplex PCR. The sample contains fewer than 80,000 clones, more than 70% of which appear only once. The sequence was collected from a human donor in a cohort sampled during active COVID-19. Specimen: peripheral blood. The chain has TRBV10-3 and TRBJ2-3; 9 bases map to TRBD2. The CDR3 is CAISGSGGSKYTQYF. Written as DNA, the CDR3 is TGTGCCATCAGTGGTAGCGGGGGATCAAAATATACGCAGTATTTT.